This TCR beta chain originates from a study of identical twins. The study's findings and limits: Compared with unrelated sharing, twin-shared out-of-frame alpha sequences had more low-probability sequences. The abundant beta clonotypes from cord blood had fewer insertions, and memory repertoires had none of this.

Every one of the donors was a healthy Caucasian. The V and J ends lost 6 bases and 0 bases respectively, with 12 bases between them. CDR1 is DFQATT, CDR2 SNEGSKA, per germline (reference sequence). The CDR3 totals 15 residues. Template switching added a universal primer site; cDNA carried unique molecular identifiers. TCRdb reprocessed the 5' RACE reads with MiXCR, giving one entry per CDR3 protein. This table holds 200,000 to 250,000 distinct CDR3 sequences, roughly 7.5% found once. This clonotype has ten or more counts. Its target is not known. These data were also filed under a second study, of yellow fever vaccine responses in identical twins.

This chain links TRBV20-1 with TRBJ1-6; no definite D call. This sequence originates from a woman aged 18-29 years in good health. The source material was memory (CD45RO+) T cells sorted from blood. CDR3 amino acids: CSARTVSSYNSPLHF. The CDR3 coding sequence is TGCAGTGCGAGGACGGTCTCCTCCTATAATTCACCCCTCCACTTT.